Listed here are 11 T cell receptor beta chains from one sample, sequenced in a study of T cells after yellow fever vaccination. TCRdb fed the 5' RACE reads into MiXCR, producing one record per CDR3 protein. Here the sample spans about 360,000 distinct CDR3 sequences, around 6.5% being singletons. Sample: PBMCs, taken 5 days after the yellow fever booster vaccination. These receptors were obtained from a young man who received the YFV17D yellow fever vaccine.

The V and J genes are TRBV7-8 and TRBJ2-6; 7 bases are shared with TRBD1. Germline V gene lookup returns CDR1 SGHVS and CDR2 FQNEAQ. The CDR3 runs 19 residues. V was clipped by 2 bases and J by 0 bases; unmatched bases: 10. The CDR3 sequence is CASSLLRGPLPSGANVLTF. CDR3 nucleotides: TGTGCCAGCAGCTTATTGAGGGGGCCCCTTCCCTCTGGGGCCAACGTCCTGACTTTC.

This clonotype came up a few times. The genes are TRBV24-1 and TRBJ2-5; possible D gene TRBD2, 5 bases. From germline, CDR1 is KGHDR and CDR2 SFDVKD. V was shortened by 4 bases and J by 4 bases, with 18 bases between the two germline ends. The CDR3 loop spans 16 amino acids. The CDR3, as DNA: TGTGCCACCAGTGACATCCTACTAGTGAGGAGAGAGACCCAGTACTTC. Its protein is CATSDILLVRRETQYF.

J is TRBJ2-2 and V is TRBV30; D might be TRBD1 (5 bases). The germline V gene encodes CDR1 GTSNPN and CDR2 SVGIG (reference sequence). CDR3 length: 15 residues. The V end lost 4 bases, the J end lost 2 bases, and 14 bases lay between the germline ends. The CDR3 protein is CAWKRGDANTGELFF. As DNA, the CDR3 is TGTGCCTGGAAAAGGGGCGACGCAAACACCGGGGAGCTGTTTTTT.

This rearrangement joins TRBV20-1 to TRBJ2-1; perhaps TRBD1 as D (6 bases). Germline V lookup: CDR1 DFQATT, CDR2 SNEGSKA (reference sequence). V was trimmed by 4 bases and J by 0 bases, leaving 10 bases between them. The CDR3 extends over 14 amino acids. The CDR3 DNA reads TGCAGTGCTATAACAGGGAGCTCCTACAATGAGCAGTTCTTC. Translated, it gives CSAITGSSYNEQFF.

This clonotype was seen only a few times. The chain has TRBV6-5 and TRBJ2-1; D ambiguous. The CDR3 has 13 amino acids. Per germline, CDR1 MNHEY and CDR2 SVGAGI. V was shortened by 4 bases and J by 8 bases, with 12 bases between the two germline ends. CDR3 sequence reads: CASSLGPGDEQFF. The CDR3 bases are TGTGCCAGCAGTTTGGGTCCAGGCGATGAGCAGTTCTTC.

This clonotype showed up many times. The chain recombines TRBV29-1 with TRBJ2-2; TRBD2 aligns across 11 bases. Germline loops: CDR1 SQVTM, CDR2 ANQGSEA. CDR3 length: 18 amino acids. The V segment lost 1 base and the J segment 7 bases; nucleotides outside the gene matches: 14. In DNA form, the CDR3 reads TGCAGCGTTGAAGTTTTTGTAGCGGGAGGGCCCAGTGGCGGGGAGCTGTTTTTT. Its translation: CSVEVFVAGGPSGGELFF.

This clonotype was seen a handful of times. The chain has TRBV30 and TRBJ2-2; 8 nucleotides match TRBD1. This CDR3 is 14 amino acids long. Looked up from germline, CDR1 is GTSNPN and CDR2 is SVGIG (reference sequence). V trimming: 4 bases; J trimming: 7 bases; junction bases outside the gene matches: 8. CDR3 amino acids: CAWKWTGMVGELFF. DNA for the CDR3: TGTGCCTGGAAGTGGACAGGGATGGTCGGGGAGCTGTTTTTT.

The V and J genes are TRBV3-1 and TRBJ1-2; TRBD1 is a possible D gene (6 bases). V dropped 3 bases and J dropped 2 bases, with 19 bases sitting between them. This CDR3 has 17 amino acids. Germline-derived CDR1 and CDR2 are LGHDT and YNNKEL (reference sequence). For the CDR3, the DNA is TGTGCCAGCAGCCACAAGACCCCGGGACAACCGAACTATGGCTACACCTTC. It specifies CASSHKTPGQPNYGYTF.

Many counts were recorded for this clonotype. The rearrangement links TRBV7-9 to TRBJ2-1; D is ambiguous. The CDR3 runs to 12 residues. CDR1 and CDR2 from the germline V gene are SEHNR and FQNEAQ (reference sequence). V lost 1 base to trimming and J lost 10 bases, with 8 bases between them. For the CDR3, the DNA is TGTGCCAGCAGCTTAGGGGCTCCCGAGCAGTTCTTC. Amino acids: CASSLGAPEQFF.

This clonotype was seen many times. The chain is built from TRBV9 and TRBJ2-3; possible D gene TRBD2, 5 bases. Germline CDR1 reads SGDLS; CDR2 reads YYNGEE. Trimming took 3 bases from V and 9 from J, leaving 11 bases between them. The CDR3 is 12 amino acids. CDR3 in amino acids: CASSDQPGTQYF. CDR3 DNA sequence: TGTGCCAGCAGCGATCAACCGGGGACGCAGTATTTT.

The chain combines TRBV19 with TRBJ2-7; D perhaps matches TRBD1 (5 bases). With 4 bases removed from V and 2 bases from J, the gap between germline ends came to 15 bases. Germline CDR1 and CDR2: LNHDA and SQIVND (reference sequence). The CDR3 extends over 15 amino acids. CDR3 nucleotide sequence: TGTGCCAGTAGTAAGGGGTATTCTTCCCCCTACGAGCAGTACTTC. Its protein product is CASSKGYSSPYEQYF.